The 16 T cell receptor beta chains presented below share a single source sample, sequenced in a study of T cell clonotyping in hematopoietic cell transplantation. Sequenced by immunoSEQ multiplex PCR; TCRdb stores in-frame clones only, minus some. The profile shows 15,000 or so clones, roughly 70% of them singletons. Material for sequencing was peripheral blood mononuclear cells. The receptors shown here come from a woman aged 55-69 years in good health. Some clones in this sample may be carry-over from other donors' samples.

The J gene is TRBJ2-7, the V gene TRBV4-2; D gene unclear. This CDR3 region has 12 residues. CDR1 and CDR2 (germline): LGHNA, YNFKEQ. Trimming shortened V by 1 base and J by 2 bases, and 3 bases separated the two germline ends. CDR3 nucleotides: TGTGCCAGCAGCCAAGCCCCCTACGAGCAGTACTTC. Translating gives CASSQAPYEQYF.

The chain joins TRBV29-1 to TRBJ1-5; D is uncertain. The CDR3 covers 13 residues. Deletions cut 1 base from V and 9 bases from J, with 13 bases between. Germline V gene lookup returns CDR1 SQVTM and CDR2 ANQGSEA. In DNA, the CDR3 is TGCAGCGTTGAAGTCCATGGGTCGGGGCCCCAGCATTTT. This gives the protein CSVEVHGSGPQHF.

This clone has just one count. The chain combines TRBV19 with TRBJ2-2; 11 bases align to TRBD1. Trimming removed 8 bases from V and 6 bases from J; junction bases left unmatched: 5. Germline loops: CDR1 LNHDA, CDR2 SQIVND (reference sequence). The CDR3 runs to 14 residues. The CDR3 spells CASVDRGRAGELFF. DNA for the CDR3: TGTGCCAGTGTGGACAGGGGGCGAGCCGGGGAGCTGTTTTTT.

This clone was detected a few times. The rearrangement links TRBV2 to TRBJ2-4; D is ambiguous. This CDR3 spans 11 amino acids. Trimming took 6 bases from V and 5 from J, leaving 5 bases between them. Per germline, CDR1 SNHLY and CDR2 FYNNEI. CDR3: CASRNQNIQYF. As DNA, the CDR3 is TGTGCCAGCAGGAACCAAAACATTCAGTACTTC.

The gene calls are TRBV28 and TRBJ1-1, with 8 bases that match TRBD1. Per germline, CDR1 MDHEN and CDR2 SYDVKM. The CDR3 is 14 residues long. The trim removed 5 bases at V and 4 bases at J, leaving 6 bases unmatched. This CDR3 reads CASSPATGGTEAFF. DNA of the CDR3: TGTGCCAGCAGTCCGGCCACAGGGGGCACTGAAGCTTTCTTT.

This rearrangement joins TRBV7-2 to TRBJ1-2, with unresolved D. The CDR3 length is 13 residues. Germline V gives CDR1 SGHTA, CDR2 FQGNSA. Trimming took 6 bases from V and 2 from J, leaving 10 bases between them. In DNA, the CDR3 is TGTGCCAGCAGAGTGGGTACAAACTATGGCTACACCTTC. It yields the protein CASRVGTNYGYTF.

The rearrangement links TRBV9 to TRBJ2-3; 7 positions match TRBD2. Trimming cost V 3 bases and J 2 bases; bases outside gene matches: 12. The CDR3 covers 17 residues. Per germline, CDR1 SGDLS and CDR2 YYNGEE. The CDR3 sequence is CASSAGGTAGFTDTQYF. CDR3 sequence (DNA): TGTGCCAGCAGCGCCGGGGGGACTGCGGGGTTCACAGATACGCAGTATTTT. Full variable domain (rest looked up from reference TRBV9 and TRBJ2-3): DSGVTQTPKHLITATGQRVTLRCSPRSGDLSVYWYQQSLDQGLQFLIQYYNGEERAKGNILERFSAQQFPDLHSELNLSSLELGDSALYFCASSAGGTAGFTDTQYFGPGTRLTVL.

This clone was seen just once. The rearrangement links TRBV15 to TRBJ2-5; D remains ambiguous. Trimming cost V 0 bases and J 4 bases, with 6 bases left between them. The CDR3 is 13 amino acids. CDR1 is LNHNV and CDR2 is YYDKDF in the germline V gene (reference sequence). Written as DNA, the CDR3 is TGTGCCACCAGCAGAGATCGGGTAGAGACCCAGTACTTC. Encoded protein: CATSRDRVETQYF. Together with reference TRBV15 and TRBJ2-5, the CDR3 gives the full variable domain: DAMVIQNPRYQVTQFGKPVTLSCSQTLNHNVMYWYQQKSSQAPKLLFHYYDKDFNNEADTPDNFQSRRPNTSFCFLDIRSPGLGDTAMYLCATSRDRVETQYFGPGTRLLVL.

This chain links TRBV14 with TRBJ1-2, with D possibly matching TRBD1 (6 bases). The germline V gene has CDR1 SGHDN and CDR2 FVKESK. Trimming took 3 bases from V and 4 from J, leaving 12 bases between them. The CDR3 runs to 14 residues. DNA of the CDR3: TGTGCCAGCAGCCACAGGCAGGGGATCTATGGCTACACCTTC. Translation gives CASSHRQGIYGYTF.

This sequence joins TRBV4-1 and TRBJ1-3, with TRBD1 as a possible D gene (5 bases). The length of the CDR3 is 18 residues. Trimming took 2 bases from V and 4 from J, leaving 21 bases between them. Germline V CDR1 and CDR2: MGHRA, YSYEKL. CDR3 in amino acids: CASSQLFGQGPRGNTIYF. The CDR3 nucleotides are TGCGCCAGCAGCCAACTGTTTGGGCAGGGACCGCGCGGAAACACCATATATTTT.

The chain carries TRBV4-1 and TRBJ1-6; D not certain. V was pared by 0 bases and J by 3 bases, with 6 bases between. This CDR3 is built from 15 residues. Germline CDR1 reads MGHRA; CDR2 reads YSYEKL. CDR3 protein: CASSQENSYNSPLHF. The CDR3 nucleotides are TGCGCCAGCAGCCAAGAAAACAGCTATAATTCACCCCTCCACTTT.

The chain carries TRBV6-6 and TRBJ1-3, with D possibly being TRBD1 (5 bases). Germline loops: CDR1 MNHNY, CDR2 SVGAGI (reference sequence). CDR3 size: 16 residues. The V end lost 6 bases, the J end lost 4 bases, and 19 bases lay between the germline ends. The CDR3 protein is CASRSNQGYTGNTIYF. As DNA, the CDR3 is TGTGCCAGCAGAAGCAATCAGGGTTATACCGGAAACACCATATATTTT.

This chain links TRBV29-1 with TRBJ2-1; 13 bases are a match to TRBD2. Germline V gene data show CDR1 as SQVTM and CDR2 as ANQGSEA. With 3 bases clipped from V and 2 bases from J, the junction kept 4 bases outside the gene matches. The CDR3 contains 16 residues. The CDR3 nucleotides are TGCAGCGTTGATGGACTAGCGGGAGACCCCTACAATGAGCAGTTCTTC. It codes for CSVDGLAGDPYNEQFF.

This chain links TRBV5-8 with TRBJ2-2; 14 bases map to TRBD2. The CDR3 spans 20 residues. V lost 4 bases to trimming and J lost 0 bases; unmatched junction nucleotides: 11. Germline V gene sequence: CDR1 SGHTS, CDR2 YDEGEE. As DNA, the CDR3 is TGTGCCAGCAGCGCGCTGGGGACTAGCGGGAGCTCTGCGAACACCGGGGAGCTGTTTTTT. This codes for CASSALGTSGSSANTGELFF.

About this clone: The identical CDR3 is also encoded by other nucleotide sequences in the sample. The chain recombines TRBV6-5 with TRBJ1-1, with TRBD1 as a possible D gene (5 bases). The CDR3 runs to 13 residues. Germline loops: CDR1 MNHEY, CDR2 SVGAGI. Trimming pared 2 bases from V and 1 base from J, leaving 5 bases between. The CDR3 nucleotides read TGTGCCAGCAGTTACGGGGGGAACACTGAAGCTTTCTTT. Protein: CASSYGGNTEAFF.

This sequence joins TRBV6-5 and TRBJ1-1; D is undetermined. Germline assignment: CDR1 MNHEY and CDR2 SVGAGI. This CDR3 is built from 15 residues. The V gene lost 6 bases and the J gene lost 4 bases, with 18 bases spanning the gap. Written as DNA, the CDR3 is TGTGCCAGCAGCGAGGAGGCCTTGGGAGGCACTGAAGCTTTCTTT. Translation: CASSEEALGGTEAFF.